This paragraph reports one T cell receptor (beta chain). Compared with germline, one end of the junction differs, possibly owing to a read error. Under the authors' procedure: Researchers report that nucleated cell counts were estimated from reference gene primer amplification. Data came from immunoSEQ multiplex PCR; TCRdb stores just in-frame clones and leaves some out. That table supplies the V and J calls and clone size; D and trimming were determined from the DNA. The table records 400,000 to 550,000 clones, about 89% of them present only once. These data originate in a study of blood T cell repertoires in COVID-19. Germline values: CDR1 MNHEY, CDR2 SMNVEV (reference sequence). This CDR3 is built from 10 residues.

Input material: peripheral blood. The sequence was collected from a woman aged 25 to 39 with acute or convalescent COVID-19. The J gene is TRBJ1-1, the V gene TRBV27; no reliable D call. The CDR3 reads CASSLPPRTF. In nucleotides, the CDR3 is TGTGCCAGCAGTTTACCGCCTCGGACTTTT.